This entry lists 21 T cell receptor beta chains sequenced from one sample in a study of blood T cell repertoires in COVID-19. Sequencing used immunoSEQ multiplex PCR; TCRdb keeps in-frame clones, though not all of them. The repertoire consists of around 70,000 clones, with roughly four fifths occurring once and the leading ten covering under 25%. The source material was peripheral blood. These receptors all come from an older man with acute or convalescent COVID-19.

The rearrangement links TRBV9 to TRBJ1-2, with TRBD1 matching over 10 bases. V lost 4 bases and J lost 2; bases outside the gene matches: 5. Germline V gives CDR1 SGDLS, CDR2 YYNGEE. The CDR3 contains 15 residues. CDR3 sequence reads: CASSISTGGNYGYTF. In nucleotides, the CDR3 is TGTGCCAGCAGCATTTCGACAGGGGGCAACTATGGCTACACCTTC. Filled out from reference TRBV9 and TRBJ1-2, the complete variable domain reads DSGVTQTPKHLITATGQRVTLRCSPRSGDLSVYWYQQSLDQGLQFLIQYYNGEERAKGNILERFSAQQFPDLHSELNLSSLELGDSALYFCASSISTGGNYGYTFGSGTRLTVV.

The chain employs TRBV18 and TRBJ1-4; D call uncertain. Germline CDR1 reads KGHSH; CDR2 reads LQKENI. The CDR3 consists of 14 residues. Trimming left V 4 bases short and J 4 bases short, with 10 bases between. CDR3 sequence reads: CASSRSGGNEKLFF. DNA for the CDR3: TGTGCCAGCTCACGGTCTGGCGGTAATGAAAAACTGTTTTTT.

The rearrangement links TRBV28 to TRBJ1-2; TRBD1 agrees at 7 bases. V was clipped by 6 bases and J by 4 bases; unmatched bases: 8. Germline values: CDR1 MDHEN, CDR2 SYDVKM. The length of the CDR3 is 14 residues. CDR3 sequence: CASRSQGMFYGYTF. The CDR3 bases are TGTGCCAGCAGGTCACAGGGGATGTTCTATGGCTACACCTTC.

The chain recombines TRBV6-5 with TRBJ2-7; 8 nucleotides agree with TRBD1. V gave up 4 bases and J gave up 2 bases; unmatched junction bases: 7. The V gene's germline CDR1 is MNHEY and CDR2 SVGAGI. The CDR3 is 15 residues long. CDR3 nucleotides: TGTGCCAGCAGTTCTCCAGGGGGCTTCCCCTACGAGCAGTACTTC. This translates into CASSSPGGFPYEQYF.

This clone was counted between two and nine times. The chain is built from TRBV7-2 and TRBJ1-2, with 9 bases that match TRBD1. The CDR3 runs to 14 residues. V dropped 5 bases and J dropped 8; count of bases not matched to a gene: 9. Looked up from germline, CDR1 is SGHTA and CDR2 is FQGNSA. CDR3 sequence: CASSRGQGDKGYTF. The CDR3 coding sequence is TGTGCCAGCAGCCGGGGACAGGGAGATAAAGGCTACACCTTC.

V is TRBV5-1 and J is TRBJ2-3, with D possibly being TRBD2 (6 bases). Germline CDR1 and CDR2: SGHRS and YFSETQ. CDR3 length: 15 residues. V lost 2 bases and J lost 1, with 11 bases in between. The CDR3 loop is CASSLRLGGTDTQYF. CDR3 bases: TGCGCCAGCAGCTTAAGACTAGGGGGCACAGATACGCAGTATTTT.

This clone appeared a single time. This chain links TRBV9 with TRBJ2-7; 9 bases align to TRBD1. The germline gives CDR1 SGDLS, CDR2 YYNGEE. With V trimmed by 4 bases and J by 4 bases, 6 bases remained unmatched. This CDR3 comprises 14 residues. CDR3 coding DNA: TGTGCCAGCAGCCACCGGGACAGGGCTTACGAGCAGTACTTC. Residues: CASSHRDRAYEQYF.

J is TRBJ2-5 and V is TRBV4-2, with 7 positions matching TRBD1. V shed 2 bases, J shed 1 base, and the junction held 1 base outside the gene matches. This CDR3 is 14 amino acids long. Germline CDR1 and CDR2: LGHNA and YNFKEQ. CDR3 amino acids: CASSQTGAQETQYF. The CDR3 DNA is TGTGCCAGCAGCCAAACAGGGGCCCAAGAGACCCAGTACTTC.

The chain links TRBV19 to TRBJ1-5, with TRBD1 identical over 10 bases. The CDR3 has 15 amino acids. V shed 5 bases, J shed 4 bases, and the junction held 5 bases outside the gene matches. Germline lookup yields CDR1 LNHDA and CDR2 SQIVND (reference sequence). The CDR3 reads CASSATGGANQPQHF. The CDR3 coding sequence is TGTGCCAGTAGTGCGACAGGGGGCGCGAATCAGCCCCAGCATTTT.

The sample holds one count of this clone. The CDR3 loop is CASSFRDFGPDTQYF. In nucleotides, the CDR3 is TGTGCCAGCAGCTTCCGGGACTTTGGACCAGATACGCAGTATTTT. This chain joins TRBV11-2 and TRBJ2-3, with D possibly being TRBD2 (6 bases). Deletions cut 3 bases from V and 4 bases from J, with 14 bases between. Germline CDR1 is SGHAT and CDR2 is FQNNGV. The CDR3 loop spans 15 amino acids.

J is TRBJ1-2 and V is TRBV2; 8 bases agree with TRBD1. CDR1 and CDR2 (germline): SNHLY, FYNNEI. Trimming removed 2 bases from V and 5 bases from J; junction bases left unmatched: 4. The CDR3 has 14 amino acids. The CDR3 region has the DNA TGTGCCAGCAGTGAACAGGGGGCGGATTATGGCTACACCTTC. The encoded protein is CASSEQGADYGYTF.

This clone was detected only once. The chain links TRBV27 to TRBJ1-5; 10 nucleotides line up with TRBD1. Per the germline V gene, CDR1 is MNHEY and CDR2 is SMNVEV (reference sequence). This CDR3 region has 16 residues. The V and J ends lost 8 bases and 6 bases, in that order; junction bases with no gene match: 13. The CDR3 nucleotides are TGTGCCAGCTCGAGGTCGGGACAGGGGTTCGGTCAGCCCCAGCATTTT. Its translation: CASSRSGQGFGQPQHF.

The chain combines TRBV2 with TRBJ2-5; TRBD2 agrees at 13 bases. V was clipped by 8 bases and J by 5 bases; unmatched bases: 5. The CDR3 runs to 14 residues. CDR1 and CDR2 from the germline V gene are SNHLY and FYNNEI. The CDR3 bases are TGTGCCAGCCTTGGGACTAGCGGGATTGAGACCCAGTACTTC. Translating it yields CASLGTSGIETQYF.

This clone came up a few times. V usage is TRBV19 and J usage is TRBJ2-1, with D unresolved. Germline loops: CDR1 LNHDA, CDR2 SQIVND (reference sequence). The CDR3 contains 13 residues. Between the trimmed V and J ends, which lost 1 base and 4 bases, there was a span of 5 bases. CDR3 in amino acids: CASSIGLYNEQFF. CDR3 nucleotides: TGTGCCAGTAGTATAGGCCTATACAATGAGCAGTTCTTC.

The gene calls are TRBV28 and TRBJ1-2; 10 nucleotides agree with TRBD1. Looked up from germline, CDR1 is MDHEN and CDR2 is SYDVKM. Unmatched junction bases numbered 5, after V lost 5 bases and J lost 5 bases. This CDR3 has 14 residues. DNA of the CDR3: TGTGCCAGCAGTCCCGGGACAGGGGATTATGGCTACACCTTC. Its translation: CASSPGTGDYGYTF.

The count of this clone is one. V usage is TRBV5-1 and J usage is TRBJ1-2, with 9 bases matching TRBD1. CDR1 and CDR2 from the germline V gene are SGHRS and YFSETQ. The CDR3 extends over 14 amino acids. The junction had 4 bases not matched to a gene; V was cut back by 0 bases and J by 7 bases. The CDR3 sequence: CASSLEQGAVGYTF. DNA of the CDR3: TGCGCCAGCAGCTTGGAACAGGGGGCGGTTGGCTACACCTTC. Variable domain in full (rest from reference TRBV5-1 and TRBJ1-2): KAGVTQTPRYLIKTRGQQVTLSCSPISGHRSVSWYQQTPGQGLQFLFEYFSETQRNKGNFPGRFSGRQFSNSRSEMNVSTLELGDSALYLCASSLEQGAVGYTFGSGTRLTVV.

This chain uses TRBV27 with TRBJ1-5, with D possibly matching TRBD1 (5 bases). Trimming left V 4 bases short and J 0 bases short, with 16 bases between. CDR1 MNHEY and CDR2 SMNVEV come from the germline V gene (reference sequence). The CDR3 runs to 17 residues. CDR3 in DNA: TGTGCCAGCAGTTCGGTCCGGGACTATTATAGCAATCAGCCCCAGCATTTT. Its protein is CASSSVRDYYSNQPQHF.

This clone has a single count. This chain connects TRBV3-1 (or the pseudogene TRBV3-2) to TRBJ2-7; TRBD2 matches at 16 bases. The CDR3 sequence is 16 residues long. Per germline, CDR1 LGHDT and CDR2 YNNKEL (reference sequence). V lost 4 bases, J lost 4 bases, and 4 bases stayed unmatched. The CDR3 is CASSLGLAGGPYEQYF. For the CDR3, the DNA is TGTGCCAGCAGCCTGGGACTAGCGGGAGGGCCGTACGAGCAGTACTTC.

V is TRBV10-3 and J is TRBJ2-7; 9 bases agree with TRBD2. The CDR3 totals 13 residues. Germline loops: CDR1 ENHRY, CDR2 SYGVKD. After removal of 3 bases from V and 5 bases from J, the junction contained 2 bases not matched to a gene. CDR3 nucleotide sequence: TGTGCCATCAGTGATAGCGGGGGAAACGAGCAGTACTTC. Encoded protein: CAISDSGGNEQYF.

The rearrangement joins TRBV19 to TRBJ2-7, with D possibly TRBD1 on 6 matching bases. The V end was cut by 1 base, the J end by 4 bases, with 11 bases between. This CDR3 is built from 14 residues. Germline CDR1 and CDR2: LNHDA and SQIVND (reference sequence). The CDR3 region has the DNA TGTGCCAGTAGTATAGGGTCACAGGGTTACGAGCAGTACTTC. This codes for CASSIGSQGYEQYF.

The chain carries TRBV5-1 and TRBJ2-1; D may be TRBD2 (5 bases). Trimming took off 0 bases at V and 6 bases at J, with 13 bases between the two ends. The CDR3 has 15 residues. Germline-derived CDR1 and CDR2 are SGHRS and YFSETQ. CDR3 protein: CASSLVASSPNEQFF. The DNA of the CDR3 is TGCGCCAGCAGCTTGGTGGCTAGCAGCCCCAATGAGCAGTTCTTC.